A selection of T cell receptor beta chains follows, all from one sample in a study of cytomegalovirus exposure and HLA in healthy donors. The assay was immunoSEQ multiplex PCR, and TCRdb's table has in-frame clones only and misses some. Counted here are roughly 130,000 clones, approximately 80% occurring once; the ten biggest clones make up 2% to 2.5%. Sequencing used PBMCs. The receptors stem from a man younger than 35 in good health and CMV-seronegative. CDR3s include the opening cysteine and the closing phenylalanine or tryptophan. The D gene is left open where the match is weak. Clone size is shown for a subset of rows, as once, few, many or a class of expanded clone.

v_gene	j_gene	d_gene	abundance	CDR3nt	CDR3aa
TRBV19	TRBJ1-1	TRBD1	.	TGTGCCAGTATAGGTCTTGACAGGGTGAGCGGGAACACTGAAGCTTTCTTT	CASIGLDRVSGNTEAFF
TRBV6-5	TRBJ1-5	.	.	TGTGCCAGCAGGAAACAGGTCAATCAGCCCCAGCATTTT	CASRKQVNQPQHF
TRBV29-1	TRBJ2-7	.	.	TGCAGCGTTGCAGGGACTTCCTCCTACGAGCAGTACTTC	CSVAGTSSYEQYF
TRBV6-5	TRBJ2-7	.	.	TGTGCCAGCAGTTTCCCCGCCTACGAGCAGTACTTC	CASSFPAYEQYF
TRBV13	TRBJ2-1	TRBD2	.	TGTGCCAGCAGCACCCAGCGGGGGGGTTACAATGAGCAGTTCTTC	CASSTQRGGYNEQFF
TRBV5-5	TRBJ1-6	.	once	TGTGCCAGCACACTCTACTTGTTAACGCCCCTCCACTTT	CASTLYLLTPLHF
TRBV6-1	TRBJ1-1	TRBD1	.	TGTGCCGTACTTAAGGGGGCCTTCGGCACTGAAGCTTTCTTT	CAVLKGAFGTEAFF
TRBV30	TRBJ1-2	.	.	TGTGCGCAACGATCTGGGACTGACTATGGCTACACCTTC	CAQRSGTDYGYTF
TRBV5-1	TRBJ2-2	.	.	TGCGCCAGCAGCTTGGAACAGGCCTTAGGGGAGCTGTTTTTT	CASSLEQALGELFF
TRBV9	TRBJ1-4	TRBD1	.	TGTGCCAGCGGTGACAGGGGTGAAAAACTGTTTTTT	CASGDRGEKLFF
TRBV11-3	TRBJ2-1	.	.	TGTGCCAGCAGCTCCGGGTGGAGCTCCTACAATGAGCAGTTCTTC	CASSSGWSSYNEQFF
TRBV12-5	TRBJ2-3	.	few	TGTGCTAGTGGTTTACGACAGGGACTCACAGATACGCAGTATTTT	CASGLRQGLTDTQYF
TRBV6-5	TRBJ1-4	.	.	TGTGCCAGCAGCGCAGACAATGTCGGTGAAAAACTGTTTTTT	CASSADNVGEKLFF
TRBV7-2	TRBJ2-7	TRBD2	.	TGTGCCAGCAGCTTTCGGAGCGGGAGGAACTACGAGCAGTACTTC	CASSFRSGRNYEQYF
TRBV4-2	TRBJ2-3	.	.	TGTGCCAGCAGCCAAGAGTCACGGGTTAGCACAGATACGCAGTATTTT	CASSQESRVSTDTQYF
TRBV28	TRBJ2-4	.	.	TGTGCCAGCAGTTACAGGGCGGGCAAAAACATTCAGTACTTC	CASSYRAGKNIQYF
TRBV2	TRBJ2-1	.	.	TGTGCCAGCAGTGAAGGGTTATATGGCGGTGAGCAGTTCTTC	CASSEGLYGGEQFF
TRBV5-1	TRBJ2-7	TRBD2	.	TGCGCCAGCAGCCGGCCTAGCGGGAGAGCGACCGAGCAGTACTTC	CASSRPSGRATEQYF
TRBV14	TRBJ2-5	.	.	TGTGCCAGCAGCCCTACAGGGACTAAACAAGAGACCCAGTACTTC	CASSPTGTKQETQYF
TRBV28	TRBJ1-5	.	.	TGTGCCAGCAGAGACCTACAGGGTTGGCAGCCCCAGCATTTT	CASRDLQGWQPQHF
TRBV4-1	TRBJ2-2	.	few	TGCGCCAGCAGCCAAGACGACAGGCCCCGGGTGAACACCGGGGAGCTGTTTTTT	CASSQDDRPRVNTGELFF
TRBV7-3	TRBJ1-5	.	.	TGTGCCAGCAGTCAGCGGTCGGGGGGGCCCCAGCATTTT	CASSQRSGGPQHF
TRBV5-4	TRBJ2-3	.	few	TGTGCCAGCAGCTTGGCCGATAGCGCAGATACGCAGTATTTT	CASSLADSADTQYF
TRBV2	TRBJ2-5	TRBD2	once	TGTGCCAGCACACTAGCGGGAGGACCCCAAGAGACCCAGTACTTC	CASTLAGGPQETQYF
TRBV7-8	TRBJ2-2	.	many	TGTGCCAGCAGCCTCAGATGGTTGGTCGGGGAGCTGTTTTTT	CASSLRWLVGELFF
TRBV27	TRBJ2-1	TRBD2	.	TGTGCCAGCAGTTCCCTTCGACTAGCGGGAGCTTCCTACAATGAGCAGTTCTTC	CASSSLRLAGASYNEQFF
TRBV19	TRBJ1-5	.	.	TGTGCCAGTAGTATAATGAAGACAGCTTTCAATCAGCCCCAGCATTTT	CASSIMKTAFNQPQHF
TRBV30	TRBJ2-3	TRBD2	few	TGTGCCTTTAGCGGGAGGTCCACAGATACGCAGTATTTT	CAFSGRSTDTQYF
TRBV6-5	TRBJ2-2	.	.	TGTGCCAGCAGGCGCACGGGACTTAACACCGGGGAGCTGTTTTTT	CASRRTGLNTGELFF
TRBV29-1	TRBJ1-5	TRBD1	.	TGCAGCGGCCGGGCCTTTTGGACAGGGGGTAACAATCAGCCCCAGCATTTT	CSGRAFWTGGNNQPQHF
TRBV4-2	TRBJ2-7	TRBD2	.	TGTGCCAGCAGCCCCCCGGGGGGAGCGGGAGGTTCCTACGAGCAGTACTTC	CASSPPGGAGGSYEQYF
TRBV29-1	TRBJ2-6	TRBD1	few	TGCAGCGTAGGGACAGGGAGAGGGGCCAACGTCCTGACTTTC	CSVGTGRGANVLTF
TRBV11-3	TRBJ2-5	TRBD2	.	TGTGCCAGCAGCTTAGGGCTTTCTAGCGGGATACAAGAGACCCAGTACTTC	CASSLGLSSGIQETQYF
TRBV7-9	TRBJ2-1	TRBD2	few	TGTGCCAGCAGCAGACCCAGCGGGACTAGCGGATGGGGAAACAATGAGCAGTTCTTC	CASSRPSGTSGWGNNEQFF
TRBV5-1	TRBJ1-2	.	.	TGCGCCAGCAGCTTGGGCCAGGGATTCTATGGCTACACCTTC	CASSLGQGFYGYTF
TRBV7-9	TRBJ1-3	TRBD1	.	TGTTCCAGCAGCTTATCAGGGGGCCCGTCTGGAAACACCATATATTTT	CSSSLSGGPSGNTIYF
TRBV9	TRBJ2-1	TRBD2	.	TGTGCCAGCAGCCCACGGGGCAAACTAGCGGGAGGTGAGCAGTTCTTC	CASSPRGKLAGGEQFF
TRBV4-2	TRBJ2-7	TRBD1	few	TGTGCCAGCAGCCAAGGGGACAGCTCCTACGAGCAGTACTTC	CASSQGDSSYEQYF
TRBV28	TRBJ1-2	.	.	TGTGCCAGCAGTCTGACGACAGGCTATGGCTACACCTTC	CASSLTTGYGYTF
TRBV4-3	TRBJ2-7	TRBD2	few	TGCGCCAGCAGCCAAGAAGCGTACCTAGCGGGTAGCTCCTACGAGCAGTACTTC	CASSQEAYLAGSSYEQYF
TRBV20-1	TRBJ2-3	.	.	TGCAGTGCTCTTTTGAGGGCGCAGTATTTT	CSALLRAQYF
TRBV5-1	TRBJ1-1	.	once	TGCGCCAGCAGCTATGTGCTGGGGGCGGACACTGAAGCTTTCTTT	CASSYVLGADTEAFF
TRBV5-4	TRBJ1-4	TRBD1	few	TGTGCCAGCAGCCGGGACAGGACTAATGAAAAACTGTTTTTT	CASSRDRTNEKLFF
TRBV19	TRBJ2-1	.	.	TGTGCCAGTAGTATATCGGGGGAGCAGTTCTTC	CASSISGEQFF
TRBV7-2	TRBJ2-2	.	.	TGTGCCAGCAGCTTATCTAGCTTGGGCACCGGGGAGCTGTTTTTT	CASSLSSLGTGELFF
TRBV19	TRBJ1-5	TRBD1	.	TGTGCCAGTAGTATAACGGGACAGGGGCGAAATCAGCCCCAGCATTTT	CASSITGQGRNQPQHF
TRBV28	TRBJ2-6	.	.	TGTGCCAGCAGTACCCTTCTTAGCTCTGGGGCCAACGTCCTGACTTTC	CASSTLLSSGANVLTF
TRBV11-3	TRBJ1-1	.	.	TGTGCCAGCAGCTCTACAGGGTTCACTGAAGCTTTCTTT	CASSSTGFTEAFF
TRBV15	TRBJ2-2	TRBD2	.	TGTGCCACCAGCCTCGCGGCGGGAGTTCGGTACACCGGGGAGCTGTTTTTT	CATSLAAGVRYTGELFF
TRBV7-2	TRBJ2-1	.	.	TGTGCCAGCAGCTTAGAGCTGGTAGTACCAAGCTCCTACAATGAGCAGTTCTTC	CASSLELVVPSSYNEQFF
TRBV18	TRBJ1-1	.	.	TGTGCCAGCTCACCATCGGCAGGGGCTAGGGAAGCTTTCTTT	CASSPSAGAREAFF
TRBV9	TRBJ2-1	.	.	TGTGCCAGCAGCTTACTAGATTACAATGAGCAGTTCTTC	CASSLLDYNEQFF
TRBV6-1	TRBJ2-1	.	.	TGTGCCAGCAGTTTACAGGTCAATGAGCAGTTCTTC	CASSLQVNEQFF
TRBV7-8	TRBJ2-1	TRBD2	.	TGTGCCAGCAGACGGGAGGGCCCCTACAATGAGCAGTTCTTC	CASRREGPYNEQFF
TRBV11-2	TRBJ2-1	TRBD2	.	TGTGCCAGCAGCTTAGTTAGTAGAGCGGGAGGCTCCAATGAGCAGTTCTTC	CASSLVSRAGGSNEQFF